The clone carrying this T cell receptor (beta chain) has a single count. This specimen comes from a study of blood T cell repertoires in COVID-19. Turning to the study itself: Sample material is recorded as cDNA or gDNA derived from T cells, B-cell-depleted T cells, or PBMCs.

Some clones are missing from TCRdb's copy, which holds only in-frame ones; the method was immunoSEQ multiplex PCR. The sample has approximately 190,000 clones, around 90% seen once; the top ten hold around 6%. Trimming left V 4 bases short and J 0 bases short, with 8 bases between. The CDR3 runs to 13 residues. CDR1 SGDLS and CDR2 YYNGEE come from the germline V gene. The gene calls are TRBV9 and TRBJ2-7; no reliable D call. The source is a man in his forties with active or convalescent COVID-19. The sequencing input was peripheral blood. This CDR3 reads CASSRGYSYEQYF. In DNA, the CDR3 is TGTGCCAGCAGCCGCGGATACTCCTACGAGCAGTACTTC.